The 22 T cell receptor beta chains given below trace back to one sample, sequenced in a study of patients and donors after allogeneic stem cell transplantation. One entry per CDR3 protein, called by TCRdb with MiXCR from the RT-PCR reads. The sample carries 7,500 or so distinct CDR3 sequences, roughly 10% recorded once. Material for sequencing was blood, either unsorted or a sorted T cell fraction (not recorded which). The receptor source for this set is a human donor who was either an allogeneic HSCT recipient or a stem cell or donor lymphocyte infusion donor (not recorded which). It is not recorded whose cells these are; they may come from a transplant donor.

This clonotype came up many times. This rearrangement joins TRBV25-1 to TRBJ1-2; D uncertain. This CDR3 comprises 11 residues. V lost 5 bases to trimming and J lost 8 bases, with 9 bases between them. The germline V gene encodes CDR1 MGHDK and CDR2 SYGVNS. CDR3 sequence (DNA): TGTGCCAGCAGTCAAAGCCTGGGCTACACCTTC. The encoded protein is CASSQSLGYTF.

This chain joins TRBV25-1 and TRBJ2-5; the match to TRBD2 covers 9 bases. Per germline, CDR1 MGHDK and CDR2 SYGVNS. Trimming removed 6 bases from V and 1 base from J; junction bases left unmatched: 12. This CDR3 is 17 amino acids long. CDR3 amino acids: CASRRPAAGGSQETQYF. The DNA for the CDR3 is TGTGCCAGCAGGAGGCCCGCTGCGGGAGGGAGCCAAGAGACCCAGTACTTC.

The rearrangement uses TRBV10-3 and TRBJ2-2, with D perhaps TRBD2 (6 bases). The germline V and J ends were trimmed by 0 bases and 0 bases, with 11 bases remaining between them. Looked up from germline, CDR1 is ENHRY and CDR2 is SYGVKD. The CDR3 length is 17 residues. CDR3 in DNA: TGTGCCATCAGTGAGTCCGGGCGCGGGACGAACACCGGGGAGCTGTTTTTT. This sequence encodes CAISESGRGTNTGELFF.

This clonotype came up a few times. The chain is built from TRBV6-5 and TRBJ1-1, with a tentative D call TRBD1 (6 bases). Per germline, CDR1 MNHEY and CDR2 SVGAGI. The CDR3 has 15 amino acids. Trimming cost V 0 bases and J 6 bases, with 14 bases left between them. CDR3 residues: CASSYSIQGWPEAFF. Here the CDR3 DNA reads TGTGCCAGCAGTTACTCGATACAGGGCTGGCCTGAAGCTTTCTTT.

There are many counts of this clonotype. The gene calls are TRBV6-5 and TRBJ1-6, with no clear D. The germline CDR1 and CDR2 sequences are MNHEY and SVGAGI. The CDR3 has 14 residues. Trimming shortened V by 0 bases and J by 8 bases, and 8 bases separated the two germline ends. The CDR3 protein is CASSYSTSDSPLHF. In DNA form, the CDR3 reads TGTGCCAGCAGTTACTCGACCAGTGATTCACCCCTCCACTTT.

Notes on this clonotype: This could be a read error, since a much larger clone is one nucleotide away. Given the absence of the conserved phenylalanine or tryptophan at the CDR3 end, a read error is likely. V gene TRBV7-2 combines with J gene TRBJ1-3; D not certain. Germline-derived CDR1 and CDR2 are SGHTA and FQGNSA. The V gene lost 4 bases and the J gene lost 0 bases, with 13 bases spanning the gap. The CDR3 is 16 residues long. The CDR3 region has the DNA TGTGCCAGCAGCTCCCCGGGAATGCGCTCTGGAAACACCATATATTTG. Translation: CASSSPGMRSGNTIYL.

In its sample, this clonotype was seen many times. The chain links TRBV20-1 to TRBJ1-5; maybe TRBD1 (6 bases). Trimming shortened V by 5 bases and J by 9 bases, and 17 bases separated the two germline ends. Germline lookup yields CDR1 DFQATT and CDR2 SNEGSKA (reference sequence). CDR3 size: 13 residues. The CDR3 sequence is CSALGQSQGPQHF. CDR3 sequence (DNA): TGCAGTGCTCTTGGACAGTCACAGGGGCCCCAGCATTTT.

This clonotype was detected many times. The V and J genes are TRBV27 and TRBJ1-3; the D gene is possibly TRBD1 (5 bases). Germline assignment: CDR1 MNHEY and CDR2 SMNVEV (reference sequence). Trimming cost V 6 bases and J 0 bases, with 12 bases left between them. The CDR3 consists of 15 residues. The CDR3 nucleotides read TGTGCCAGCAGGCTACAGGCCAACTCTGGAAACACCATATATTTT. Its protein product is CASRLQANSGNTIYF.

V and J are TRBV9 and TRBJ1-3; D gene unclear. The CDR3 totals 15 residues. Germline CDR1 and CDR2: SGDLS and YYNGEE. Trimming removed 3 bases from V and 0 bases from J, with 10 bases in between. Written as DNA, the CDR3 is TGTGCCAGCAGCGAGGGAGAAAGCTCTGGAAACACCATATATTTT. It specifies CASSEGESSGNTIYF. Drawing the rest from reference TRBV9 and TRBJ1-3, the complete variable domain is DSGVTQTPKHLITATGQRVTLRCSPRSGDLSVYWYQQSLDQGLQFLIQYYNGEERAKGNILERFSAQQFPDLHSELNLSSLELGDSALYFCASSEGESSGNTIYFGEGSWLTVV.

The chain has TRBV19 and TRBJ1-5; tentative D call: TRBD1 (6 bases). Germline CDR1 reads LNHDA; CDR2 reads SQIVND (reference sequence). Trimming shortened V by 5 bases and J by 0 bases, and 17 bases separated the two germline ends. The length of the CDR3 is 17 residues. CDR3 amino acids: CASSDRPTGYSNQPQHF. CDR3 sequence (DNA): TGTGCCAGTAGTGACCGACCGACAGGTTATAGCAATCAGCCCCAGCATTTT.

This sequence joins TRBV5-8 and TRBJ1-5; 7 bases match TRBD1. Germline V lookup: CDR1 SGHTS, CDR2 YDEGEE. CDR3 length: 14 residues. J gave up 2 bases and V 4 bases, and 3 bases lay outside the gene matches. The CDR3 nucleotides read TGTGCCAGCAGCGACAGGGTTGGCAATCAGCCCCAGCATTTT. Translation gives CASSDRVGNQPQHF.

This clonotype counts as medium-sized. The CDR3 loop is CAWSVRTGAFF. The CDR3 nucleotides read TGTGCCTGGAGTGTACGGACAGGAGCTTTCTTT. The V and J genes are TRBV30 and TRBJ1-1, with 7 bases that match TRBD1. The germline CDR1 and CDR2 sequences are GTSNPN and SVGIG (reference sequence). Trimming removed 0 bases from V and 10 bases from J; junction bases left unmatched: 2. The CDR3 contains 11 residues.

The chain uses TRBV7-9 and TRBJ2-3; D is perhaps TRBD1 or TRBD2 (5 bases each). The CDR3 is 19 residues long. V dropped 4 bases and J dropped 2 bases, with 25 bases sitting between them. CDR1 and CDR2 (germline): SEHNR, FQNEAQ (reference sequence). The CDR3 region has the DNA TGTGCCAGCAGCTCTCTGGTCGGGGCCACGACTCATTTCACAGATACGCAGTATTTT. Its translation is CASSSLVGATTHFTDTQYF.

The chain links TRBV19 to TRBJ1-2; D remains ambiguous. Between the trimmed V and J ends, which lost 1 base and 3 bases, there was a span of 6 bases. In germline, CDR1 is LNHDA, CDR2 SQIVND (reference sequence). This CDR3 is built from 13 residues. This chain's CDR3 is CASSIGQYYGYTF. The CDR3, as DNA: TGTGCCAGTAGTATAGGGCAGTACTATGGCTACACCTTC.

Many counts were recorded for this clonotype. The chain combines TRBV19 with TRBJ2-3, with TRBD1 identical over 9 bases. The V gene's germline CDR1 is LNHDA and CDR2 SQIVND (reference sequence). The CDR3 length is 15 residues. V lost 8 bases to trimming and J lost 4 bases; unmatched junction nucleotides: 10. CDR3 amino acids: CASCRDRDRADTQYF. The CDR3 coding sequence is TGTGCCAGTTGCCGGGACAGGGATCGGGCAGATACGCAGTATTTT.

The V gene is TRBV5-1, the J gene TRBJ2-7; TRBD1 is a possible D gene (7 bases). CDR1 is SGHRS and CDR2 is YFSETQ in the germline V gene. V dropped 4 bases and J dropped 3 bases, with 17 bases sitting between them. The CDR3 spans 15 residues. CDR3 amino acids: CASSATAGQIYEQYF. In nucleotides, the CDR3 is TGCGCCAGCAGCGCGACTGCGGGACAGATCTACGAGCAGTACTTC.

This clonotype was seen a handful of times. J is TRBJ1-5 and V is TRBV21-1; TRBD1 was called by the table and not checked on the DNA. TRBV21-1 is flagged as a pseudogene. This CDR3 region has 17 residues. CDR3 amino acids: CASSIGQENLSNQPQHF. CDR3 DNA: TGTGCCAGCAGCATTGGACAGGAAAACCTCTCCAATCAGCCCCAGCATTTT.

This chain joins TRBV7-9 and TRBJ1-6; 9 bases line up with TRBD1. This CDR3 comprises 17 residues. Per germline, CDR1 SEHNR and CDR2 FQNEAQ (reference sequence). V was pared by 6 bases and J by 10 bases, with 16 bases of the junction left unmatched. The CDR3 sequence is CASSQVPTGTGQSPLHF. CDR3 nucleotide sequence: TGTGCCAGCAGTCAAGTGCCGACCGGGACAGGGCAATCACCCCTCCACTTT. Combining the CDR3 with reference TRBV7-9 and TRBJ1-6 gives the whole variable domain DTGVSQNPRHKITKRGQNVTFRCDPISEHNRLYWYRQTLGQGPEFLTYFQNEAQLEKSRLLSDRFSAERPKGSFSTLEIQRTEQGDSAMYLCASSQVPTGTGQSPLHFGNGTRLTVT.

In its sample, this clonotype was seen a few times. The chain carries TRBV12-3 or TRBV12-4 and TRBJ2-7; 10 nucleotides match TRBD2. The CDR3 contains 15 residues. Trimming cost V 6 bases and J 9 bases; bases outside gene matches: 14. The CDR3, as DNA: TGTGCCAGCAGGTCTGAGACTAGCGGGCCCGACAGGCAGTACTTC. Protein: CASRSETSGPDRQYF.

The chain recombines TRBV7-9 with TRBJ1-5, with D tentatively TRBD1 (5 bases). The CDR3 is 15 amino acids. Germline loops: CDR1 SEHNR, CDR2 FQNEAQ (reference sequence). The V and J ends lost 5 bases and 5 bases respectively, with 16 bases between them. CDR3 protein: CASSPPGDEDQPQHF. The CDR3 DNA reads as TGTGCCAGCAGCCCCCCCGGGGACGAAGATCAGCCCCAGCATTTT.

This clonotype appeared a few times. The chain combines TRBV6-5 with TRBJ1-1; a possible D gene is TRBD1 (5 bases). CDR1 is MNHEY, CDR2 SVGAGI, per germline. The V end lost 2 bases, the J end lost 3 bases, and 10 bases lay between the germline ends. CDR3 length: 14 residues. CDR3 in amino acids: CASSYQTEDTEAFF. The CDR3 nucleotides read TGTGCCAGCAGTTACCAGACAGAGGACACTGAAGCTTTCTTT.

This clonotype has just a few counts. The V call is TRBV7-9, the J call TRBJ1-2, with 12 positions matching TRBD1. The CDR3 runs 17 residues. Unmatched junction bases numbered 11, after V lost 2 bases and J lost 7 bases. Germline lookup yields CDR1 SEHNR and CDR2 FQNEAQ (reference sequence). The CDR3 coding sequence is TGTGCCAGCAGCTTATCGTATTCGGGACAGGGGGCGTCTGGCTACACCTTC. This gives the protein CASSLSYSGQGASGYTF.